These 24 T cell receptor beta chains came from one sample sequenced in a study of tumor and adjacent non-tumor tissue in lung cancer. No cell sorting was done before RNA was extracted from the tissue. A modified ARM-PCR protocol with three rounds of nested PCR amplified TCRbeta. In TCRdb, the multiplex PCR reads were re-called with MiXCR into one record per CDR3 protein. The data hold some 80,000 distinct CDR3 sequences, with approximately 72% observed a single time. The sequenced sample consisted of lung tumor tissue. Receptors were obtained from a woman aged 40 to 50 with non-small cell lung cancer.

Worth noting for this clonotype: Sequence at one end of the junction differs from germline and may be a read error. The rearrangement joins TRBV12-3 or TRBV12-4 to TRBJ2-4; D gene unclear. The length of the CDR3 is 13 residues. The CDR3 DNA reads as TGTGTCAGCAGTTCGGGCGGAAAAAACATTCAGTACTTC. It is translated as CVSSSGGKNIQYF.

This chain joins TRBV11-2 and TRBJ2-5, with 9 nucleotides matching TRBD2. This CDR3 is 15 amino acids long. Per the germline V gene, CDR1 is SGHAT and CDR2 is FQNNGV. The CDR3 bases are TGTGTTAGCAGCCAGTCCACTAGCGGGCGGGAGACCCAGTACTTC. This translates into CVSSQSTSGRETQYF.

V is TRBV12-3 or TRBV12-4 and J is TRBJ2-1, with 7 bases that match TRBD1. The CDR3 extends over 13 amino acids. Unmatched junction bases numbered 5, after V lost 7 bases and J lost 5 bases. CDR3 DNA sequence: TGTGCCAGCAATATGACAGGGAACAATGAGCAGTTCTTC. The encoded protein is CASNMTGNNEQFF.

V and J are TRBV11-2 and TRBJ2-7; D gene uncertain. The CDR3 totals 14 residues. Trimming left V 11 bases short and J 0 bases short, with 17 bases between. Germline V CDR1 and CDR2: SGHAT, FQNNGV. CDR3 sequence reads: CAGSLLSNSYEQYF. The CDR3 region has the DNA TGTGCCGGTAGCTTACTCTCAAACTCCTACGAGCAGTACTTC.

Regarding this clonotype: Compared with germline, one end of the junction differs, possibly owing to a read error. J is TRBJ2-1 and V is TRBV25-1, with TRBD2 matching over 10 bases. Germline loops: CDR1 MGHDK, CDR2 SYGVNS. The CDR3 is 16 amino acids. The CDR3, as DNA: TGTGCCAGCAATGAACGACTAGCGGGCGGCAACAATGAGCAGTTCTTC. Amino acids: CASNERLAGGNNEQFF.

In the case of this clonotype: A junction boundary mismatches the germline segment, possibly from a read error. The rearrangement uses TRBV11-1 and TRBJ1-1; a weak D match, TRBD1 (5 bases). Germline CDR1 and CDR2: SGHAT and FQDESV (reference sequence). The CDR3 has 16 amino acids. The CDR3 DNA reads TGTGCCAACAGCTTGATGGGGGGTTCGGTGAACACTGAAGCTTTCTTT. Its translation is CANSLMGGSVNTEAFF.

Note on this clonotype: Its ends do not fully match the called genes, so a read error is possible. This chain connects TRBV20-1 to TRBJ2-3; maybe TRBD1 (5 bases). The CDR3 covers 15 residues. Germline CDR1 is DFQATT and CDR2 is SNEGSKA (reference sequence). DNA of the CDR3: TGCAGTCCTAGAGATCCAACAGGACCAACAGATACGCAGTATTTT. Its translation is CSPRDPTGPTDTQYF.

Comments on this clonotype: Relative to the germline gene, one junction end is altered; a read error may explain this. The chain combines TRBV11-2 with TRBJ2-7; D may be TRBD2 (5 bases). Germline CDR1 reads SGHAT; CDR2 reads FQNNGV. The CDR3 has 12 amino acids. This chain's CDR3 is CARGGSSYEQYF. The CDR3 DNA reads as TGTGCCAGGGGTGGGAGCTCCTATGAGCAGTACTTC.

This clonotype was found a few times. Likely a read error: the CDR3 ends without its conserved phenylalanine or tryptophan. The chain links TRBV11-2 to TRBJ2-7, with 12 bases lining up with TRBD2. Germline V CDR1 and CDR2: SGHAT, FQNNGV. Trimming cost V 5 bases and J 4 bases; bases outside gene matches: 6. The CDR3 is made up of 15 amino acids. The CDR3 DNA reads TGTGCCAGCAGCCATCCCGGGACTAGCGGGTACGAGCAGTACTTA. This codes for CASSHPGTSGYEQYL.

Note on this clonotype: The junction departs from the called germline gene at one end, perhaps through a read error. This chain uses TRBV11-1 with TRBJ2-2; possibly TRBD1 or TRBD2 for D (5 bases each). Germline-derived CDR1 and CDR2 are SGHAT and FQDESV (reference sequence). The CDR3 is 14 amino acids. The CDR3: CASCRDGYTRELFF. The DNA of the CDR3 is TGTGCCAGCTGCCGGGACGGGTACACCAGGGAGCTGTTTTTT.

Worth noting for this clonotype: It is likely a read error, because the conserved phenylalanine at the end of the CDR3 is missing. The V call is TRBV30, the J call TRBJ1-2, with D possibly being TRBD1 (6 bases). The CDR3 has 12 residues. Germline loops: CDR1 GTSNPN, CDR2 SVGIG (reference sequence). This CDR3 reads CTWGVGGRSYTL. CDR3 sequence (DNA): TGTACCTGGGGGGTAGGGGGGAGGAGCTACACCCTC.

Concerning this clonotype itself: An end of the junction differs from the germline gene, which may be a read error. The V and J genes are TRBV7-3 and TRBJ2-1; D remains unclear. Per germline, CDR1 SGHTA and CDR2 FQGTGA. This CDR3 is built from 14 residues. Written as DNA, the CDR3 is TGTGCCAGCAGCTTAGGTGGGGTTTCGGATGATCAGTTCTTC. Amino acids: CASSLGGVSDDQFF. The full variable domain, rest sourced from reference TRBV7-3 and TRBJ2-1, is GAGVSQTPSNKVTEKGKYVELRCDPISGHTALYWYRQSLGQGPEFLIYFQGTGAADDSGLPNDRFFAVRPEGSVSTLKIQRTERGDSAVYLCASSLGGVSDDQFFGPGTRLTVL.

The chain couples TRBV20-1 to TRBJ1-5, with 7 bases that match TRBD1. CDR3 length: 14 amino acids. Germline-derived CDR1 and CDR2 are DFQATT and SNEGSKA (reference sequence). V lost 7 bases, J lost 6 bases, and 12 bases stayed unmatched. CDR3 nucleotides: TGCAGTGTTTGGACAGGCGAAATAGGTCAGCCCCAGCATTTT. Translating gives CSVWTGEIGQPQHF.

The chain couples TRBV7-9 to TRBJ1-5, with D hard to call. The CDR3 spans 16 residues. Germline loops: CDR1 SEHNR, CDR2 FQNEAQ (reference sequence). V was trimmed by 0 bases and J by 4 bases, leaving 13 bases between them. CDR3 region: CASSLAVARQNQPQHF. The CDR3 coding sequence is TGTGCCAGCAGCTTAGCAGTTGCGAGACAAAATCAGCCCCAGCATTTT.

A single count supports this clonotype. The conserved phenylalanine or tryptophan is not found at the CDR3 terminus, so this likely reflects a read error. It is unclear where the CDR3 begins or ends on the DNA, so no DNA is shown, and the CDR3 is as TCRdb lists it. The rearrangement joins TRBV11-2 to TRBJ2-2. The CDR3 length is 14 residues, termini included. CDR1 and CDR2 from the germline V gene are SGHAT and FQNNGV. This chain's CDR3 is CASSLNIGTGERFL.

A remark on this clonotype: This may be a read error: a much more frequent sequence differs by one nucleotide. The chain recombines TRBV12-3 or TRBV12-4 with TRBJ2-2; D gene uncertain. The CDR3 loop spans 14 amino acids. Trimming left V 3 bases short and J 0 bases short, with 5 bases between. CDR3 loop: CASSLVANTGELFF. CDR3 sequence (DNA): TGTGCCAGCAGTTTGGTAGCGAACACCGGGGAGCTGTTTTTT.

Of note for this clonotype: A read error may produce the germline difference seen at one junction end. The rearrangement links TRBV6-5 to TRBJ2-7; 7 nucleotides align to TRBD1. The CDR3 contains 16 residues. Germline loops: CDR1 MNHEY, CDR2 SVGAGI. CDR3 sequence: CANSRDSRGSSYKQYF. The CDR3 coding sequence is TGTGCCAACAGTCGGGACAGCAGAGGAAGCTCCTACAAGCAGTACTTC.

A remark on this clonotype: The junction departs from germline at one end; a sequencing error may be responsible. The rearrangement uses TRBV10-3 and TRBJ2-5, with D possibly being TRBD1 (6 bases). Germline CDR1 reads ENHRY; CDR2 reads SYGVKD. The CDR3 totals 14 residues. This CDR3 is CAIRGTSEQETQYF. The CDR3 DNA is TGTGCCATCAGGGGGACAAGCGAACAAGAGACCCAATACTTC.

The chain is built from TRBV11-3 and TRBJ2-3; D is undetermined. This CDR3 comprises 13 residues. Germline V gene lookup returns CDR1 SGHNT and CDR2 YENEEA. The V gene lost 2 bases and the J gene lost 15 bases, with 18 bases spanning the gap. The CDR3 region is CASSLILADIQYF. The DNA of the CDR3 is TGTGCCAGCAGCTTAATCCTCGCAGATATACAATATTTT.

This clonotype is classed as medium-sized. A read error may explain this, as a much larger clone is one base away. V usage is TRBV11-2 and J usage is TRBJ2-7; no clear D gene. Germline-derived CDR1 and CDR2 are SGHAT and FQNNGV. Deletions cut 2 bases from V and 9 bases from J, with 11 bases between. CDR3 length equals 12 residues. The CDR3 DNA reads as TGTGCCAGCAGCTTAACCCAGGACGGGCAGTACTTC. This gives the protein CASSLTQDGQYF. Full variable domain (outside the CDR3, taken from reference TRBV11-2 and TRBJ2-7): EAGVAQSPRYKIIEKRQSVAFWCNPISGHATLYWYQQILGQGPKLLIQFQNNGVVDDSQLPKDRFSAERLKGVDSTLKIQPAKLEDSAVYLCASSLTQDGQYFGPGTRLTVT.

This clonotype has just a few counts. Being one base from a much bigger clone, this may be a read error. The gene calls are TRBV25-1 and TRBJ2-7, with TRBD2 matching over 8 bases. CDR1 and CDR2 from the germline V gene are MGHDK and SYGVNS. This CDR3 has 12 residues. Trimming cost V 4 bases and J 5 bases; bases outside gene matches: 1. CDR3 DNA sequence: TGTGCCAGCAGTGTTAGCGGGGACGAGCAGTACTTC. It encodes CASSVSGDEQYF.

The gene calls are TRBV9 and TRBJ2-1; no reliable D call. V was cut by 3 bases and J by 6 bases, with 13 bases left in between. CDR1 is SGDLS, CDR2 YYNGEE, per germline. The CDR3 runs to 14 residues. CDR3 sequence reads: CASSGSYNVNEQFF. The CDR3 nucleotides are TGTGCCAGCAGCGGAAGCTACAACGTCAATGAGCAGTTCTTC.

The CDR3, as DNA: TGTGCCAGTAGCCAACCGGGACTAGCGGGCACCGGGGAGCTGTTTTTT. It is translated as CASSQPGLAGTGELFF. This chain uses TRBV7-3 with TRBJ2-2; TRBD2 matches 12 bases. The V gene end was trimmed by 9 bases and the J gene end by 4 bases; junction bases not matched to a gene: 9. Per germline, CDR1 SGHTA and CDR2 FQGTGA. The CDR3 consists of 16 residues.

The sample holds one count of this clonotype. A read error may produce the germline difference seen at one junction end. The CDR3 sequence is CVSSPLGGQEYCEQYF. The CDR3 DNA reads as TGTGTCAGCAGCCCCCTCGGTGGGCAGGAGTACTGCGAGCAGTACTTC. The J gene is TRBJ2-7, the V gene TRBV11-2, with D hard to call. The CDR3 consists of 16 residues. Per the germline V gene, CDR1 is SGHAT and CDR2 is FQNNGV.